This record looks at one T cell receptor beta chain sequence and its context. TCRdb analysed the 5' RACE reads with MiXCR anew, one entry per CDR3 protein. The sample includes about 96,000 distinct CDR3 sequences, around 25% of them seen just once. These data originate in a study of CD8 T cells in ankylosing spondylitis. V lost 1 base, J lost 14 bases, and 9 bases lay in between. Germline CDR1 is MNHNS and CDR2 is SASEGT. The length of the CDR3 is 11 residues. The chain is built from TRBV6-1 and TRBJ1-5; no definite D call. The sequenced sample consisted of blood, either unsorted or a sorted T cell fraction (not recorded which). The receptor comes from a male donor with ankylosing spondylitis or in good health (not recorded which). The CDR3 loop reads CASSEVGNKHF. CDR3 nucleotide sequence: TGTGCCAGCAGTGAAGTAGGGAACAAGCATTTT.